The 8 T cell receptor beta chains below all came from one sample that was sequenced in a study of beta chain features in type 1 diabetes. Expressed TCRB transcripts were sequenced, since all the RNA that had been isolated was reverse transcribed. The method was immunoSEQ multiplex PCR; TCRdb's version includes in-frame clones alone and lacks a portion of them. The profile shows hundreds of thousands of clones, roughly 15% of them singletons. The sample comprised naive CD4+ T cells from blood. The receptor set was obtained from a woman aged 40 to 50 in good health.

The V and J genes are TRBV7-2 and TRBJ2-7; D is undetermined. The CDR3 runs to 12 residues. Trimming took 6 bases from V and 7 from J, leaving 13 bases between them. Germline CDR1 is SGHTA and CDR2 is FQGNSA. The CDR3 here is CASSSGLREQYF. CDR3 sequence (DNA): TGTGCCAGCAGTTCTGGGTTGAGGGAGCAGTACTTC.

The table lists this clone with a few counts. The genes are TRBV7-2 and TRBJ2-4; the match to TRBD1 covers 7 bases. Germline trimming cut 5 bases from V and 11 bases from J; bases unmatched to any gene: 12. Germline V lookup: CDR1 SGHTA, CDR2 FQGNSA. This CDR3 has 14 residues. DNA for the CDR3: TGTGCCAGCAGCCAGGGTCTACAGGGGCGGGTTCAGTACTTC. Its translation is CASSQGLQGRVQYF.

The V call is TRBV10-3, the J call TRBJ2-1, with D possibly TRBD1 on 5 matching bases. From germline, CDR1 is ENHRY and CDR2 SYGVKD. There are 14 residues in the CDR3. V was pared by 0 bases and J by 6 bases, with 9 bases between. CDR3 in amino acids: CAISESKGVNEQFF. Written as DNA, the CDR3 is TGTGCCATCAGTGAGTCGAAAGGGGTCAATGAGCAGTTCTTC.

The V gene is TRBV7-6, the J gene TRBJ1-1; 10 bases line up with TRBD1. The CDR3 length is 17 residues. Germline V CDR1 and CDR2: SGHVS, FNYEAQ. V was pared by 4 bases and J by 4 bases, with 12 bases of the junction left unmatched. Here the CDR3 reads CASSSGQGTGWGTEAFF. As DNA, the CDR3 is TGTGCCAGCAGCTCGGGACAGGGGACGGGGTGGGGCACTGAAGCTTTCTTT. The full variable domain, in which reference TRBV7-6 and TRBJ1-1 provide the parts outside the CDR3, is GAGVSQSPRYKVTKRGQDVALRCDPISGHVSLYWYRQALGQGPEFLTYFNYEAQQDKSGLPNDRFSAERPEGSISTLTIQRTEQRDSAMYRCASSSGQGTGWGTEAFFGQGTRLTVV.

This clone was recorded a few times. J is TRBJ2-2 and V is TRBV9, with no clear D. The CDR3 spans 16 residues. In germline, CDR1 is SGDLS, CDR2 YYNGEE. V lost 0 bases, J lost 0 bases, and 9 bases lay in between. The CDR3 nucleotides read TGTGCCAGCAGCGTAGCTACGCAAGCGAACACCGGGGAGCTGTTTTTT. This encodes CASSVATQANTGELFF.

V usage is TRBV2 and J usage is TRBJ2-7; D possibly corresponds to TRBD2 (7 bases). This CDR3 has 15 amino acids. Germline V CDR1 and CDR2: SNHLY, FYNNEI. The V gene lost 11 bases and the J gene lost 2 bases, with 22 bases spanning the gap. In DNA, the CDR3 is TGTGCCGGGGGGGGAGGTACAGGGTCGCCCTACGAGCAGTACTTC. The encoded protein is CAGGGGTGSPYEQYF.

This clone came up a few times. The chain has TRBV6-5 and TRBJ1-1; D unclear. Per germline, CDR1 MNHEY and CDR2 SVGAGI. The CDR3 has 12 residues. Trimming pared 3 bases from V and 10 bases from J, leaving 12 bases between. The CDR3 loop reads CASSYSDWGAFF. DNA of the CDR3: TGTGCCAGCAGTTATTCGGACTGGGGAGCTTTCTTT.

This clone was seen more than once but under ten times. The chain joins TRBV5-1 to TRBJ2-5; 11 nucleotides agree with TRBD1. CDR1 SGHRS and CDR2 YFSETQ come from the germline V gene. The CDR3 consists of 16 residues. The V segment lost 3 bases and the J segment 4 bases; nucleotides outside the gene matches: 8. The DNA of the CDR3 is TGCGCCAGCAGCTCAGGACAGGGGGCCGTCGGAGAGACCCAGTACTTC. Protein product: CASSSGQGAVGETQYF.